A selection of T cell receptor beta chains follows, all from one sample in a study of cytomegalovirus exposure and HLA in healthy donors. Libraries were prepared by immunoSEQ multiplex PCR; TCRdb keeps only in-frame clonotypes and omits some of them. The table has over 150,000 clones, around 84% seen once. The sequencing sample was made of PBMCs. The receptors were sampled from a man in his thirties or forties in good health and CMV-seropositive. Each CDR3 is given with its conserved first and last residue. Each record gives: clone size, V gene, D gene, J gene, CDR3 length, CDR3 protein. D genes are given only for firm matches. Size tells how often a clone was seen (once, few, many) or the class of an expanded clone, and some rows leave it out.

clone size: .; V gene: TRBV29-1; D gene: TRBD2; J gene: TRBJ2-1; CDR3 length: 14; CDR3 protein: CSVSPGTSRNEQFF
clone size: .; V gene: TRBV4-2; D gene: .; J gene: TRBJ1-5; CDR3 length: 17; CDR3 protein: CASSQELGRVDNQPQHF
clone size: .; V gene: TRBV27; D gene: TRBD2; J gene: TRBJ2-1; CDR3 length: 16; CDR3 protein: CATSEETSFPYNEQFF
clone size: .; V gene: TRBV7-9; D gene: TRBD2; J gene: TRBJ2-5; CDR3 length: 14; CDR3 protein: CASSSAGLEETQYF
clone size: .; V gene: TRBV18; D gene: .; J gene: TRBJ1-1; CDR3 length: 14; CDR3 protein: CASSPGRGHTEAFF
clone size: .; V gene: TRBV7-2; D gene: TRBD2; J gene: TRBJ2-5; CDR3 length: 16; CDR3 protein: CASSLVSSGGQETQYF
clone size: .; V gene: TRBV5-1; D gene: TRBD2; J gene: TRBJ2-2; CDR3 length: 16; CDR3 protein: CASSPGLAVNTGELFF
clone size: .; V gene: TRBV30; D gene: .; J gene: TRBJ2-7; CDR3 length: 15; CDR3 protein: CAWRGQGAFSYEQYF
clone size: .; V gene: TRBV9; D gene: TRBD1; J gene: TRBJ1-1; CDR3 length: 17; CDR3 protein: CASSRRTGSLMNTEAFF
clone size: once; V gene: TRBV6-5; D gene: TRBD1; J gene: TRBJ1-5; CDR3 length: 15; CDR3 protein: CASRTRQGSNQPQHF
clone size: .; V gene: TRBV18; D gene: TRBD2; J gene: TRBJ2-3; CDR3 length: 18; CDR3 protein: CASSKNRILAGVPDTQYF
clone size: .; V gene: TRBV9; D gene: TRBD2; J gene: TRBJ2-3; CDR3 length: 15; CDR3 protein: CASSDNPGLADTQYF
clone size: .; V gene: TRBV19; D gene: .; J gene: TRBJ1-1; CDR3 length: 16; CDR3 protein: CASSRGGGFRNTEAFF
clone size: .; V gene: TRBV5-6; D gene: TRBD1; J gene: TRBJ1-1; CDR3 length: 17; CDR3 protein: CASSLVVGTGRRTEAFF
clone size: .; V gene: TRBV7-2; D gene: .; J gene: TRBJ2-2; CDR3 length: 17; CDR3 protein: CASSLGVTGPNTGELFF
clone size: .; V gene: TRBV5-1; D gene: TRBD2; J gene: TRBJ2-5; CDR3 length: 16; CDR3 protein: CASRLGRGPGGETQYF
clone size: .; V gene: TRBV7-6; D gene: TRBD2; J gene: TRBJ2-1; CDR3 length: 16; CDR3 protein: CASARGGAGRDNEQFF
clone size: .; V gene: TRBV6-5; D gene: .; J gene: TRBJ2-1; CDR3 length: 15; CDR3 protein: CASSYVGPRHNEQFF
clone size: .; V gene: TRBV6-5; D gene: .; J gene: TRBJ1-5; CDR3 length: 13; CDR3 protein: CASSSVGGQPQHF
clone size: .; V gene: TRBV6-4; D gene: TRBD1; J gene: TRBJ2-1; CDR3 length: 16; CDR3 protein: CASSDSAYGQGNEQFF
clone size: .; V gene: TRBV4-1; D gene: .; J gene: TRBJ2-3; CDR3 length: 16; CDR3 protein: CASSQDPGSSTDTQYF
clone size: .; V gene: TRBV5-1; D gene: .; J gene: TRBJ1-1; CDR3 length: 14; CDR3 protein: CASSPQPGNTEAFF
clone size: .; V gene: TRBV11-2; D gene: .; J gene: TRBJ1-3; CDR3 length: 18; CDR3 protein: CASSLVPLLYLPGNTIYF
clone size: .; V gene: TRBV5-1; D gene: .; J gene: TRBJ2-2; CDR3 length: 15; CDR3 protein: CASSSLTSSTGELFF
clone size: .; V gene: TRBV30; D gene: .; J gene: TRBJ1-4; CDR3 length: 13; CDR3 protein: CAWSLQGNEKLFF
clone size: .; V gene: TRBV2; D gene: TRBD2; J gene: TRBJ2-3; CDR3 length: 17; CDR3 protein: CASSFGLAGVRGDTQYF
clone size: .; V gene: TRBV7-9; D gene: .; J gene: TRBJ2-1; CDR3 length: 16; CDR3 protein: CASSTTSFISYNEQFF
clone size: .; V gene: TRBV6-5; D gene: TRBD1; J gene: TRBJ2-3; CDR3 length: 15; CDR3 protein: CASTPGQGGTDTQYF
clone size: .; V gene: TRBV6-5; D gene: .; J gene: TRBJ2-1; CDR3 length: 13; CDR3 protein: CASSYSSRVEQFF
clone size: .; V gene: TRBV5-4; D gene: TRBD2; J gene: TRBJ2-1; CDR3 length: 17; CDR3 protein: CASSLEWAGGKGNEQFF
clone size: .; V gene: TRBV29-1; D gene: .; J gene: TRBJ1-1; CDR3 length: 14; CDR3 protein: CSVMGAALNTEAFF
clone size: .; V gene: TRBV4-1; D gene: .; J gene: TRBJ1-5; CDR3 length: 14; CDR3 protein: CASSQGGSHQPQHF
clone size: .; V gene: TRBV4-3; D gene: .; J gene: TRBJ1-2; CDR3 length: 13; CDR3 protein: CASSPGLIDGYTF
clone size: .; V gene: TRBV6-5; D gene: .; J gene: TRBJ2-1; CDR3 length: 13; CDR3 protein: CASSGTSYNEQFF
clone size: once; V gene: TRBV7-2; D gene: .; J gene: .; CDR3 length: 13; CDR3 protein: CASSLLSAYEQYF
clone size: .; V gene: TRBV5-4; D gene: .; J gene: TRBJ2-5; CDR3 length: 14; CDR3 protein: CASSLGAAQETQYF
clone size: once; V gene: TRBV19; D gene: TRBD2; J gene: TRBJ2-1; CDR3 length: 14; CDR3 protein: CASSNSGRATEQFF
clone size: .; V gene: TRBV5-1; D gene: .; J gene: TRBJ1-3; CDR3 length: 14; CDR3 protein: CASSGGSSGNTIYF
clone size: .; V gene: TRBV11-3; D gene: .; J gene: TRBJ1-1; CDR3 length: 13; CDR3 protein: CASSLAEYTEAFF
clone size: .; V gene: TRBV7-2; D gene: TRBD2; J gene: TRBJ2-3; CDR3 length: 15; CDR3 protein: CASSFGTSGRDTQYF
clone size: .; V gene: TRBV4-3; D gene: .; J gene: TRBJ2-1; CDR3 length: 13; CDR3 protein: CASSQDAYNEQFF
clone size: .; V gene: TRBV5-4; D gene: .; J gene: TRBJ1-3; CDR3 length: 16; CDR3 protein: CASSLGPKLSGNTIYF
clone size: .; V gene: TRBV7-9; D gene: TRBD1; J gene: TRBJ1-2; CDR3 length: 14; CDR3 protein: CASIRAGTGNGYTF
clone size: .; V gene: TRBV5-1; D gene: .; J gene: TRBJ2-3; CDR3 length: 16; CDR3 protein: CASSPARRGLTDTQYF
clone size: .; V gene: TRBV27; D gene: .; J gene: TRBJ2-6; CDR3 length: 14; CDR3 protein: CASSLSSGANVLTF
clone size: .; V gene: TRBV11-3; D gene: .; J gene: TRBJ1-1; CDR3 length: 13; CDR3 protein: CASSKPGSPEAFF
clone size: .; V gene: TRBV6-1; D gene: .; J gene: TRBJ2-5; CDR3 length: 15; CDR3 protein: CASKRFSTVQETQYF
clone size: .; V gene: TRBV2; D gene: .; J gene: TRBJ1-4; CDR3 length: 14; CDR3 protein: CASSTHRSNEKLFF
clone size: .; V gene: TRBV5-1; D gene: .; J gene: TRBJ2-1; CDR3 length: 14; CDR3 protein: CASSPGPSYNEQFF
clone size: .; V gene: TRBV4-3; D gene: .; J gene: TRBJ2-5; CDR3 length: 14; CDR3 protein: CASSPWTEQETQYF